This entry features one T cell receptor (beta chain) sequence. This sample is drawn from a study of blood T cell repertoires in COVID-19. Study in general: Acute and convalescent COVID-19 specimens originated in the United States, Italy and Spain. The cDNA or gDNA used as material had been derived from T cells, B-cell-depleted T cells, or PBMCs.

Under the authors' procedure: Quantification of nucleated cells was approximated via reference gene primer amplification. Sequencing was performed with immunoSEQ multiplex PCR; in TCRdb, only in-frame clones are kept and a portion is missing. V and J calls plus clone size are reproduced from that table; the DNA served to infer D and trimming. The data hold roughly 160,000 clones, with approximately 86% observed a single time. The sample was peripheral blood. The receptor's source is a man between 50 and 59 years old with active or convalescent COVID-19.

The CDR3, as DNA: TGTGCCAGCAGCCCGTGGGCCGGGGCTGGAAACACCATATATTTT. Translated, it gives CASSPWAGAGNTIYF. The chain carries TRBV7-6 and TRBJ1-3; D uncertain. The germline V and J ends were trimmed by 5 bases and 2 bases, with 13 bases remaining between them. The CDR3 length is 15 residues. Germline V gene data show CDR1 as SGHVS and CDR2 as FNYEAQ. The full variable domain, with the rest looked up from reference TRBV7-6 and TRBJ1-3, is GAGVSQSPRYKVTKRGQDVALRCDPISGHVSLYWYRQALGQGPEFLTYFNYEAQQDKSGLPNDRFSAERPEGSISTLTIQRTEQRDSAMYRCASSPWAGAGNTIYFGEGSWLTVV.